This entry is about one TCR beta chain. No antigen is known for it. Trimming removed 0 bases at V and 4 bases at J, with 13 bases between. The CDR3 extends over 14 amino acids. Germline V CDR1 and CDR2: DFQATT, SNEGSKA (reference sequence). This record comes from a study of human T cells and chemical hapten exposure. One entry per CDR3 protein results from TCRdb running MiXCR on the RACE reads. This sample carries around 360,000 distinct CDR3 sequences, under 6.5% of them seen once, and the ten largest clones take more than 5.5%. General study results and limits: After DPC sensitization, TCRs above 1 in 1000 frequency showed no change.

Indicated time point: patch test 2, 6 weeks after DPC sensitization. Treatment denoted: therapeutic diphenylcyclopropenone sensitization with weekly scalp DPC. Whole blood, unfractionated, served as the material for total RNA extraction. The gene calls are TRBV20-1 and TRBJ2-7, with D perhaps matching TRBD1 (6 bases). The specimen was whole blood, collected in connection with sensitization to the hapten diphenylcyclopropenone (DPC). The clonotype was recovered from a woman younger than 35 with alopecia areata. Some clones in this sample may be carry-over from other donors' samples. The CDR3 protein is CSARDLAGEYEQYF. CDR3 nucleotides: TGCAGTGCTAGAGATCTGGCAGGGGAATACGAGCAGTACTTC.